These T cell receptor beta chains were read from a single sample in a study of shared clonotypes between healthy human individuals. This table comes from immunoSEQ multiplex PCR, and its TCRdb copy is limited to in-frame clones, with some not included. The table lists roughly 220,000 clones, about 69% of them singletons, with 8.5% to 14% in the top ten. Specimen: memory CD4+ T cells sorted from blood. These receptors came from a man aged 30 to 45 in good health. The CDR3 runs from the conserved cysteine through the conserved F or W. Fields, in order: D gene, V gene, clone size, J gene, CDR3 DNA, CDR3 protein. D genes are given only for firm matches. A clone size is listed for some rows: how often the clone was seen (once, few, many), or a class if it is expanded.

D gene: NA; V gene: TRBV28; clone size: NA; J gene: TRBJ2-1; CDR3 DNA: TGTGCCAGCAGTTTGACCTTCCCCGCCCTCTACAATGAGCAGTTCTTC; CDR3 protein: CASSLTFPALYNEQFF
D gene: TRBD2; V gene: TRBV5-4; clone size: NA; J gene: TRBJ2-2; CDR3 DNA: TGTGCCAGCAGCTTGGCCTGGATCAGCGGGGAATACACCGGGGAGCTGTTTTTT; CDR3 protein: CASSLAWISGEYTGELFF
D gene: NA; V gene: TRBV27; clone size: NA; J gene: TRBJ2-3; CDR3 DNA: TGTGCCAGCAGTTTTAGTTGGCGTGGACGCCCAGATACGCAGTATTTT; CDR3 protein: CASSFSWRGRPDTQYF
D gene: NA; V gene: TRBV5-1; clone size: NA; J gene: TRBJ2-2; CDR3 DNA: TGCGCCAGCAGCTTGAATCCGGGGACGAACACCGGGGAGCTGTTTTTT; CDR3 protein: CASSLNPGTNTGELFF
D gene: TRBD1; V gene: TRBV5-1; clone size: few; J gene: TRBJ2-3; CDR3 DNA: TGCGCCAGCAGTAGACAGGGGGCTAACACAGATACGCAGTATTTT; CDR3 protein: CASSRQGANTDTQYF
D gene: NA; V gene: TRBV19; clone size: NA; J gene: TRBJ1-2; CDR3 DNA: TGTGCCAGTAGTATTATTGTAGCGGGAGACTATGGCTACACCTTC; CDR3 protein: CASSIIVAGDYGYTF
D gene: TRBD2; V gene: TRBV5-4; clone size: once; J gene: TRBJ2-7; CDR3 DNA: TGTGCCAGCCGCAAAGCGGGAGGGCCCTACGAGCAGTACTTC; CDR3 protein: CASRKAGGPYEQYF
D gene: TRBD2; V gene: TRBV18; clone size: NA; J gene: TRBJ2-1; CDR3 DNA: TGTGCCAGCTCCTGGGCTAGCGGCGACAATGAGCAGTTCTTC; CDR3 protein: CASSWASGDNEQFF
D gene: TRBD1; V gene: TRBV18; clone size: NA; J gene: TRBJ1-1; CDR3 DNA: TGTGCCAGCTCACGATCCAAGGCAGGGGGAAACACTGAAGCTTTCTTT; CDR3 protein: CASSRSKAGGNTEAFF
D gene: NA; V gene: TRBV7-7; clone size: NA; J gene: TRBJ1-1; CDR3 DNA: TGTGCTAGCAGCTTCAGTCGGAACACTGAAGCTTTCTTT; CDR3 protein: CASSFSRNTEAFF
D gene: TRBD2; V gene: TRBV9; clone size: NA; J gene: TRBJ2-2; CDR3 DNA: TGTGCCAGCAGCGTAGGGCTAGCGGGAGGATCCACCGGGGAGCTGTTTTTT; CDR3 protein: CASSVGLAGGSTGELFF
D gene: TRBD2; V gene: TRBV11-2; clone size: NA; J gene: TRBJ2-7; CDR3 DNA: TGTGCCAGCAGATCCAAACGGGAGCGGGGCTGGGGAACCTACGAGCAGTACTTC; CDR3 protein: CASRSKRERGWGTYEQYF
D gene: TRBD1; V gene: TRBV18; clone size: NA; J gene: TRBJ2-7; CDR3 DNA: TGTGCCAGCTCACCCCCCCGACAGGGGCCTAAAGAGCAGTACTTC; CDR3 protein: CASSPPRQGPKEQYF
D gene: TRBD1; V gene: TRBV18; clone size: NA; J gene: TRBJ2-4; CDR3 DNA: TGTGCCAGCTCACCATTGGGACAGGGGAGAGCCAAAAACATTCAGTACTTC; CDR3 protein: CASSPLGQGRAKNIQYF
D gene: NA; V gene: TRBV5-1; clone size: NA; J gene: TRBJ2-2; CDR3 DNA: TGCGCCAGCAGCTTGGAGGGTGGCACCGGGGAGCTGTTTTTT; CDR3 protein: CASSLEGGTGELFF
D gene: NA; V gene: TRBV28; clone size: NA; J gene: TRBJ2-1; CDR3 DNA: TGTGCCAGCAAAGGGGGTCTCTCCTACAATGAGCAGTTCTTC; CDR3 protein: CASKGGLSYNEQFF
D gene: NA; V gene: TRBV7-6; clone size: NA; J gene: TRBJ2-2; CDR3 DNA: TGTGCCAGCAGCTTAGTCTGGGGGCAGGTTGGAGACACCGGGGAGCTGTTTTTT; CDR3 protein: CASSLVWGQVGDTGELFF
D gene: NA; V gene: TRBV5-5; clone size: NA; J gene: TRBJ1-2; CDR3 DNA: TGTGCCAGCAGCTTGGACCGAGCCTATGGCTACACCTTC; CDR3 protein: CASSLDRAYGYTF
D gene: TRBD1; V gene: TRBV5-4; clone size: NA; J gene: TRBJ1-1; CDR3 DNA: TGTGCCAGCAGTTTGACAGGGCTGAACACTGAAGCTTTCTTT; CDR3 protein: CASSLTGLNTEAFF
D gene: TRBD2; V gene: TRBV4-3; clone size: NA; J gene: TRBJ2-1; CDR3 DNA: TGCGCCAGCAGCCAATATAGCGGGAGTAGGGGGTGGGGATACAATGAGCAGTTCTTC; CDR3 protein: CASSQYSGSRGWGYNEQFF
D gene: TRBD1; V gene: TRBV25-1; clone size: many; J gene: TRBJ2-1; CDR3 DNA: TGTGCCAGCAGTGACCTAGGACAGGGAAGGTCCTACAATGAGCAGTTCTTC; CDR3 protein: CASSDLGQGRSYNEQFF
D gene: NA; V gene: TRBV6-1; clone size: NA; J gene: TRBJ1-5; CDR3 DNA: TGTGCCAGCAGTGAAGCTGGGGGGGCGAATCAGCCCCAGCATTTT; CDR3 protein: CASSEAGGANQPQHF
D gene: NA; V gene: TRBV9; clone size: NA; J gene: TRBJ2-1; CDR3 DNA: TGTGCCAGCAGCGCTCGACCCCACCGCGCCGACAGTGAGCAGTTCTTC; CDR3 protein: CASSARPHRADSEQFF
D gene: NA; V gene: TRBV19; clone size: NA; J gene: TRBJ2-7; CDR3 DNA: TGTGCCAGTAGTTCCAGCGGAACTAACGAGCAGTACTTC; CDR3 protein: CASSSSGTNEQYF
D gene: TRBD2; V gene: TRBV5-4; clone size: NA; J gene: TRBJ2-1; CDR3 DNA: TGTGCCAGCAGCGTGGGGACTAGCGGGAAACTGTGGAATGAGCAGTTCTTC; CDR3 protein: CASSVGTSGKLWNEQFF
D gene: NA; V gene: TRBV7-9; clone size: few; J gene: TRBJ1-2; CDR3 DNA: TGTGCCAGCAGCTTAGCGCGACAGGCCCACTATGGCTACACCTTC; CDR3 protein: CASSLARQAHYGYTF
D gene: TRBD1; V gene: TRBV18; clone size: NA; J gene: TRBJ2-1; CDR3 DNA: TGTGCCAGCTCACCCGGGACAGTGGTCAATGAGCAGTTCTTC; CDR3 protein: CASSPGTVVNEQFF
D gene: NA; V gene: TRBV7-8; clone size: few; J gene: TRBJ1-5; CDR3 DNA: TGTGCCAGCAGCTACGAGGCAGGGCCCGATCAGCCCCAGCATTTT; CDR3 protein: CASSYEAGPDQPQHF
D gene: NA; V gene: TRBV28; clone size: once; J gene: TRBJ2-7; CDR3 DNA: TGTGCCAGCCTAGGACACTCGAGGGCCTACGAGCAGTACTTC; CDR3 protein: CASLGHSRAYEQYF
D gene: NA; V gene: TRBV28; clone size: NA; J gene: TRBJ2-1; CDR3 DNA: TGTGCCAGCAGTCGGGGAAACCTCCTTCCGAGGGTTGAGCAGTTCTTC; CDR3 protein: CASSRGNLLPRVEQFF
D gene: NA; V gene: TRBV7-3; clone size: few; J gene: TRBJ2-1; CDR3 DNA: TGTGCCAGCAGCTTAACGTCCGCCAATGAGCAGTTCTTC; CDR3 protein: CASSLTSANEQFF
D gene: NA; V gene: TRBV18; clone size: NA; J gene: TRBJ2-5; CDR3 DNA: TGTGCCAGCTCTAGCGCACGGGAGACCCAGTACTTC; CDR3 protein: CASSSARETQYF
D gene: TRBD2; V gene: TRBV5-4; clone size: few; J gene: TRBJ2-3; CDR3 DNA: TGTGCCAGCAGCCTACTAGCGGTAACAGATACGCAGTATTTT; CDR3 protein: CASSLLAVTDTQYF
D gene: NA; V gene: TRBV5-6; clone size: NA; J gene: TRBJ2-1; CDR3 DNA: TGTGCCAGCAGCTTGCGGAGAAGCGGGTTTAATGAGCAGTTCTTC; CDR3 protein: CASSLRRSGFNEQFF
D gene: NA; V gene: TRBV7-9; clone size: NA; J gene: TRBJ1-1; CDR3 DNA: TGTGCCAGCAGCGCAGGACATGGGTTTGACACTGAAGCTTTCTTT; CDR3 protein: CASSAGHGFDTEAFF
D gene: TRBD1; V gene: TRBV27; clone size: NA; J gene: TRBJ2-2; CDR3 DNA: TGTGCCAGCCGGTCCGGGACAGGGTATACCGGGGAGCTGTTTTTT; CDR3 protein: CASRSGTGYTGELFF
D gene: NA; V gene: TRBV11-2; clone size: NA; J gene: TRBJ2-7; CDR3 DNA: TGTGCCAGCAGCTTATCCAGGGGCTACGAGCAGTACTTC; CDR3 protein: CASSLSRGYEQYF
D gene: TRBD2; V gene: TRBV9; clone size: NA; J gene: TRBJ2-7; CDR3 DNA: TGTGCCAGCAGCGCGGGGCTAGCGGGCTCCTACGAGCAGTACTTC; CDR3 protein: CASSAGLAGSYEQYF
D gene: TRBD1; V gene: TRBV4-2; clone size: NA; J gene: TRBJ2-5; CDR3 DNA: TGTGCCAGCAGCCAAGAGACAGGGGGTCAGAAGACCCAGTACTTC; CDR3 protein: CASSQETGGQKTQYF
D gene: NA; V gene: TRBV2; clone size: few; J gene: TRBJ1-5; CDR3 DNA: TGTGCCAGCAGTGTGGGTCGGGGCAATCAGCCCCAGCATTTT; CDR3 protein: CASSVGRGNQPQHF
D gene: NA; V gene: TRBV15; clone size: NA; J gene: TRBJ2-7; CDR3 DNA: TGTGCCACCAGCAGAGGCACAGACAGTTACGAGCAGTACTTC; CDR3 protein: CATSRGTDSYEQYF